This T cell receptor (beta chain) is from a study of cytomegalovirus exposure and HLA in healthy donors. Amplification used 60 Vbeta primers and 13 Jbeta primers. This table comes from immunoSEQ multiplex PCR, and its TCRdb copy is limited to in-frame clones, with some not included. The sample carries some 150,000 clones, about 80% recorded once. This clone showed up just a few times. Its antigen remains unidentified. General study points: The sole available immune exposure information was CMV serostatus. Roughly even sequencing depth across donors was the assumption behind the presence/absence analyses.

The sample consisted of PBMCs. The TCR sequence derives from a man aged 30 to 45 in good health and CMV-seropositive.

The CDR3 region has the DNA TGTGCCAGCTCACCCCTCGGGCTAGCGGGGGACACAGATACGCAGTATTTT. This sequence encodes CASSPLGLAGDTDTQYF. The chain employs TRBV18 and TRBJ2-3; 10 nucleotides agree with TRBD2. Germline V gene lookup returns CDR1 KGHSH and CDR2 LQKENI. There are 17 residues in the CDR3. V gave up 3 bases and J gave up 2 bases; unmatched junction bases: 8.